This TCR beta chain was profiled in a study of T cell responses to AZD1222 COVID-19 vaccine. Study information: Investigators merged groups given second doses at roughly 4 or roughly 12 weeks.

Data came from immunoSEQ multiplex PCR; TCRdb stores just in-frame clones and leaves some out. Of 100,000 to 120,000 clones in the sample, roughly 87% were seen once. Comment on this clone: Its antigen is still unknown.

Whole-study results and caveats: The donor group comprised mostly white British people and more females; the analysis possibly underestimated clonal diversity. Repertoires in all cases were sampled only once the peak T cell response had passed. Following two doses of AZD1222, Spike-specific TCR breadth and depth rose.

Sequenced here: peripheral blood, sampled on day 0 of AZD1222 vaccination. This TCR came from an adult in good health.

The CDR3 DNA reads TGTGCCAGCACGGCGAATCCAACCGGGAACACTGAAGCTTTCTTT. As protein: CASTANPTGNTEAFF. The chain is built from TRBV7-9 and TRBJ1-1, with no clear D. The CDR3 extends over 15 amino acids. V was cut by 7 bases and J by 1 base, with 16 bases left in between. Looked up from germline, CDR1 is SEHNR and CDR2 is FQNEAQ (reference sequence).